The 14 T cell receptor beta chains presented below share a single source sample, sequenced in a study of blood T cell repertoires in COVID-19. Sequencing was performed with immunoSEQ multiplex PCR; in TCRdb, only in-frame clones are kept and a portion is missing. Counted here are 150,000 to 200,000 clones, around 90% occurring once; the ten biggest clones make up about 0.54%. The sample consisted of peripheral blood. These TCRs come from a middle-aged man with acute or convalescent COVID-19.

This rearrangement joins TRBV10-3 to TRBJ2-3; D remains unclear. Germline V lookup: CDR1 ENHRY, CDR2 SYGVKD. The V end lost 10 bases, the J end lost 0 bases, and 8 bases lay between the germline ends. The CDR3 is 12 residues long. CDR3 sequence: CATGGSTDTQYF. The DNA of the CDR3 is TGTGCCACCGGCGGTAGCACAGATACGCAGTATTTT.

This rearrangement joins TRBV5-1 to TRBJ2-7, with TRBD2 as a possible D gene (5 bases). The V gene's germline CDR1 is SGHRS and CDR2 YFSETQ. V was cut by 4 bases and J by 7 bases, with 12 bases left in between. The CDR3 covers 12 residues. The CDR3 DNA sequence: TGCGCCAGCAGCCTGACCGGGGAGGAGCAGTACTTC. This translates into CASSLTGEEQYF.

V gene TRBV28 combines with J gene TRBJ2-3, with TRBD1 as a possible D gene (6 bases). The CDR3 runs 14 residues. Trimming pared 2 bases from V and 4 bases from J, leaving 10 bases between. Germline CDR1 and CDR2: MDHEN and SYDVKM. This CDR3 is CASSLRGFADTQYF. The CDR3 DNA follows: TGTGCCAGCAGTTTAAGGGGGTTCGCAGATACGCAGTATTTT. Combining the CDR3 with reference TRBV28 and TRBJ2-3 gives the whole variable domain DVKVTQSSRYLVKRTGEKVFLECVQDMDHENMFWYRQDPGLGLRLIYFSYDVKMKEKGDIPEGYSVSREKKERFSLILESASTNQTSMYLCASSLRGFADTQYFGPGTRLTVL.

This clone appeared once. V and J are TRBV3-1 (or the pseudogene TRBV3-2) and TRBJ2-7; D might be TRBD2 (7 bases). Germline CDR1 LGHDT, CDR2 YNNKEL (reference sequence). The CDR3 length is 14 residues. With 7 bases removed from V and 3 bases from J, the gap between germline ends came to 16 bases. In DNA form, the CDR3 reads TGTGCCAGCAAGCGGGGAGGGGGGGACTACGAGCAGTACTTC. It codes for CASKRGGGDYEQYF.

The rearrangement joins TRBV5-4 to TRBJ2-2, with TRBD2 matching 9 bases. Trimming cost V 4 bases and J 2 bases; bases outside gene matches: 6. There are 16 residues in the CDR3. Germline lookup yields CDR1 SGHNT and CDR2 YYREEE (reference sequence). This CDR3 reads CASSRSGGGNTGELFF. Written as DNA, the CDR3 is TGTGCCAGCAGCCGTAGCGGGGGAGGCAACACCGGGGAGCTGTTTTTT.

The chain is built from TRBV28 and TRBJ1-5; 8 bases are shared with TRBD1. The CDR3 has 15 amino acids. Trimming removed 6 bases from V and 7 bases from J; junction bases left unmatched: 11. The germline gives CDR1 MDHEN, CDR2 SYDVKM. CDR3 protein: CASSLDRGRRQPQHF. Written as DNA, the CDR3 is TGTGCCAGCAGCCTAGACAGGGGTAGAAGACAGCCCCAGCATTTT.

The chain is built from TRBV6-2 or TRBV6-3 and TRBJ2-7; TRBD1 matches at 7 bases. J lost 4 bases, V lost 5 bases, and 2 bases had no gene match. The CDR3 covers 12 residues. CDR1 and CDR2 from the germline V gene are MNHEY and SVGEGT. The CDR3 DNA is TGTGCCAGCAGTAGACAGGGTTACGAGCAGTACGTC. Encoded protein: CASSRQGYEQYV.

V usage is TRBV30 and J usage is TRBJ1-4; tentative D call: TRBD1 (5 bases). V was pared by 0 bases and J by 2 bases, with 7 bases between. The germline gives CDR1 GTSNPN, CDR2 SVGIG (reference sequence). The CDR3 spans 14 residues. CDR3 bases: TGTGCCTGGAGTGTAGGGGCGACTAATGAAAAACTGTTTTTT. Encoded protein: CAWSVGATNEKLFF.

The chain is built from TRBV27 and TRBJ1-2; unclear D gene. CDR3 length: 14 residues. The ends were cut back, 0 bases at V and 4 bases at J, with 9 bases in the middle. CDR1 and CDR2 from the germline V gene are MNHEY and SMNVEV (reference sequence). In nucleotides, the CDR3 is TGTGCCAGCAGTTTATCGGGAGTGGCCTATGGCTACACCTTC. Translated, it gives CASSLSGVAYGYTF.

This rearrangement joins TRBV5-6 to TRBJ2-5; 9 bases match TRBD2. In germline, CDR1 is SGHDT, CDR2 YYEEEE. Germline trimming cut 0 bases from V and 6 bases from J; bases unmatched to any gene: 6. The CDR3 length is 15 residues. The CDR3 sequence is CASSLAAGGLKTQYF. CDR3 DNA: TGTGCCAGCAGCTTGGCCGCGGGGGGGCTGAAGACCCAGTACTTC.

The chain has TRBV5-1 and TRBJ2-2; 7 bases align to TRBD2. V was clipped by 5 bases and J by 1 base; unmatched bases: 2. The CDR3 sequence is 14 residues long. Germline V gene data show CDR1 as SGHRS and CDR2 as YFSETQ. The CDR3 sequence is CASRREWNTGELFF. The CDR3 nucleotides read TGCGCCAGCAGGCGGGAGTGGAACACCGGGGAGCTGTTTTTT.

This chain links TRBV19 with TRBJ2-3; TRBD2 aligns across 7 bases. CDR1 is LNHDA, CDR2 SQIVND, per germline (reference sequence). V trimming: 5 bases; J trimming: 0 bases; junction bases outside the gene matches: 5. This CDR3 region has 15 residues. CDR3 sequence (DNA): TGTGCCAGTAGTCCCAGCGGGAAGAGCACAGATACGCAGTATTTT. Translating gives CASSPSGKSTDTQYF.

The V and J genes are TRBV28 and TRBJ1-5; D uncertain. The CDR3 spans 11 residues. V shed 5 bases and J shed 9 bases, with 8 bases lying between them. Germline CDR1 is MDHEN and CDR2 is SYDVKM. CDR3 coding DNA: TGTGCCAGCAGTCAGGTTGGGCCCCAGCATTTT. Encoded protein: CASSQVGPQHF.

This chain links TRBV5-1 with TRBJ2-1, with 7 bases that match TRBD2. V lost 3 bases and J lost 2; bases outside the gene matches: 5. Germline V gene lookup returns CDR1 SGHRS and CDR2 YFSETQ. The CDR3 loop spans 15 amino acids. The CDR3 DNA follows: TGCGCCAGCAGCTCGACCGGGACTACCTACAATGAGCAGTTCTTC. It codes for CASSSTGTTYNEQFF. Full variable domain (remainder filled in from reference TRBV5-1 and TRBJ2-1): KAGVTQTPRYLIKTRGQQVTLSCSPISGHRSVSWYQQTPGQGLQFLFEYFSETQRNKGNFPGRFSGRQFSNSRSEMNVSTLELGDSALYLCASSSTGTTYNEQFFGPGTRLTVL.